This is a list of T cell receptor beta chains from one sample in a study of vaccination and CD4 T cells after COVID-19. TCRdb recomputed calls from the PCR reads with MiXCR, one row per CDR3 protein. The table records 15,000 to 20,000 distinct CDR3 sequences, 45% to 70% of them present only once. Their antigens remain unidentified. Sequencing was carried out using CD4+ T cells from blood, cultured in vitro. The source of these receptors is a human donor who had recovered from COVID-19. Each CDR3 is given with its conserved first and last residue. Fields, in order: J gene, D gene, clone size, V gene, CDR3 DNA, CDR3 protein. A D gene is named only where the DNA matches it firmly. Only part of the rows carry a size: once, few, many, or a class if the clone is expanded.

>TRBJ1-5|TRBD1|few|TRBV6-5
TGTGCCAGCAGTTATCAGGGGGCTGATCAGCCCCAGCATTTT
CASSYQGADQPQHF
>TRBJ2-7|NA|NA|TRBV11-2
TGTGCCAGCAGAAATATAGGGGGGTACGAGCAGTACTTC
CASRNIGGYEQYF
>TRBJ2-7|NA|NA|TRBV19
TGTGCCAGTAGTGACAGTTGGAATTTCCCCTACGAGCAGTACTTC
CASSDSWNFPYEQYF
>TRBJ2-3|TRBD2|NA|TRBV28
TGTGCCAGCCGCGGGAGAGTTTTAAATACGCAGTATTTT
CASRGRVLNTQYF
>TRBJ1-3|NA|few|TRBV5-1
TGCGCCAGCAGCCCCCCCGGGGGAGCAGGAAACACCATATATTTT
CASSPPGGAGNTIYF
>TRBJ1-2|NA|NA|TRBV19
TGTGCCAGTTCTCCCATCACAGGGCAGTATGGCTACACCTTC
CASSPITGQYGYTF
>TRBJ2-7|NA|NA|TRBV24-1
TGTGCCACCCGGCGAGGGAGCCTCTCCTACGAGCAGTACTTC
CATRRGSLSYEQYF
>TRBJ1-2|NA|few|TRBV20-1
TGCAGTGCTCCTAAGGACAGTGCCTATGGCTACACCTTC
CSAPKDSAYGYTF
>TRBJ2-2|NA|NA|TRBV2
TGTGCCAGCAGTGAAGCGCAAGTGACCGGGGAGCTGTTTTTT
CASSEAQVTGELFF
>TRBJ1-5|NA|NA|TRBV30
TGTGCCTGGAGTTCGGCGGCAAGCAATCAGCCCCAGCATTTT
CAWSSAASNQPQHF
>TRBJ2-6|TRBD2|NA|TRBV27
TGTGCCACCAGGTTTCAAAGCGGGGCTGGGGCCAACGTCCTGACTTTC
CATRFQSGAGANVLTF
>TRBJ1-5|TRBD1|few|TRBV28
TGTGCCAGTGGTACAGGGGGCCGGCCCCAGCATTTT
CASGTGGRPQHF
>TRBJ2-7|NA|few|TRBV30
TGTGCCTGGAGTGTCGAGGGACTCGAGCAGTACTTC
CAWSVEGLEQYF
>TRBJ2-5|NA|NA|TRBV6-1
TGTGCCAGCAGTAGGACACTCCAAGAGACCCAGTACTTC
CASSRTLQETQYF
>TRBJ1-5|TRBD1|NA|TRBV20-1
TGCAGTGCTACGACAGGGGCCTTAAATCAGCCCCAGCATTTT
CSATTGALNQPQHF
>TRBJ1-2|NA|NA|TRBV12-3/TRBV12-4
TGTGCCAGCAGTTTCGGTCAGCTCTATGGCTACACCTTC
CASSFGQLYGYTF
>TRBJ2-5|NA|NA|TRBV20-1
TGCAGTGCTTCGGGCCTCCCCGAGACCCAGTACTTC
CSASGLPETQYF
>TRBJ1-3|NA|NA|TRBV20-1
TGCAGTGTGGAAGGGGGCTCTGGAAACACCATATATTTT
CSVEGGSGNTIYF
>TRBJ1-1|TRBD1|NA|TRBV5-1
TGCGCCAGCAGCCCCCAGGGGACAGGGGTTGAAGCTTTCTTT
CASSPQGTGVEAFF
>TRBJ2-2|NA|NA|TRBV21-1
TGTGCCAGCAGAGGGACATCCGGGGAGCTGTTTTTT
CASRGTSGELFF
>TRBJ2-7|TRBD1|NA|TRBV28
TGTGCCAGCAGTTCGGGACAGGGGTACGAGCAGTACTTC
CASSSGQGYEQYF
>TRBJ2-7|NA|NA|TRBV28
TGTGCCAGCAGTTCGCCGATCAGGAACGAGCAGTACTTC
CASSSPIRNEQYF
>TRBJ2-1|TRBD2|NA|TRBV4-1
TGCGCCAGCAGCCAAGAAGGAGGACTAGCGGGAGCAGGAACCTACAATGAGCAGTTCTTC
CASSQEGGLAGAGTYNEQFF
>TRBJ2-2|NA|NA|TRBV6-4
TGTGCCAGCAGAGCTCAGGGTTACACCGGGGAGCTGTTTTTT
CASRAQGYTGELFF
>TRBJ2-1|TRBD1|once|TRBV12-3/TRBV12-4
TGTGCCAGCAGGGAGGGACAGGGAAGGCATGAGCAGTTCTTC
CASREGQGRHEQFF
>TRBJ2-7|TRBD1|few|TRBV20-1
TGCAGTGCTAGAGATCATCATAGGGGGCTTTACGAGCAGTACTTC
CSARDHHRGLYEQYF
>TRBJ1-5|TRBD1|NA|TRBV7-7
TGTGCTAGCATCGACGGGACAGACCGTAGCAATCAGCCCCAGCATTTT
CASIDGTDRSNQPQHF
>TRBJ2-7|TRBD1|NA|TRBV11-1
TGTGCCAGCAGCCCCCGGACAGGGAGCCACGAGCAGTACTTC
CASSPRTGSHEQYF
>TRBJ2-3|NA|NA|TRBV12-3/TRBV12-4
TGTGCCAGCAGTTTATTGGATACGCAGTATTTT
CASSLLDTQYF
>TRBJ1-1|TRBD1|NA|TRBV30
TGTGCCTGGAGTGTCCTGGGACAGGGGGCCAAAGCTTTCTTT
CAWSVLGQGAKAFF
>TRBJ1-1|NA|NA|TRBV20-1
TGCAGTGCTGTGCCGGGAGGCACTGAAGCTTTCTTT
CSAVPGGTEAFF
>TRBJ2-1|TRBD2|NA|TRBV19
TGTGCCAGTAGGAAACGGGAGGCTCACGATGAGCAGTTCTTC
CASRKREAHDEQFF
>TRBJ2-7|TRBD1|NA|TRBV6-1
TGTGCCAGCACCTCACCGGGACAGGGCTACGAGCAGTACTTC
CASTSPGQGYEQYF
>TRBJ2-1|TRBD2|NA|TRBV4-3
TGCGCCAGCAGCCGAGTAGCGGGAGGATACAATGAGCAGTTCTTC
CASSRVAGGYNEQFF
>TRBJ2-2|NA|few|TRBV6-1
TGTGCCACCCCCAGGACTTACACCGGGGAGCTGTTTTTT
CATPRTYTGELFF
>TRBJ1-1|NA|NA|TRBV12-3/TRBV12-4
TGTGCCAGCGCGCCGCTGGGGAACACTGAAGCTTTCTTT
CASAPLGNTEAFF
>TRBJ1-2|NA|NA|TRBV27
TGTGCCAGCAGTTTTAAGGGGGGGACTGGCTACACCTTC
CASSFKGGTGYTF
>TRBJ1-1|NA|NA|TRBV24-1
TGTGCCACCAGGGGACCTTTGAACACTGAAGCTTTCTTT
CATRGPLNTEAFF
>TRBJ1-6|TRBD1|NA|TRBV18
TGTGCCAGCTCACCGGGGACAGCCGATTCACCCCTCCACTTT
CASSPGTADSPLHF
>TRBJ1-5|NA|NA|TRBV12-3/TRBV12-4
TGTGCCAGCAGACCGGGTAGCAATCAGCCCCAGCATTTT
CASRPGSNQPQHF
>TRBJ2-2|NA|NA|TRBV19
TGTGCCAGTAGCGGGAGTAGAGACGGGGAGCTGTTTTTT
CASSGSRDGELFF
>TRBJ1-4|NA|few|TRBV28
TGTGCCAGCAGTTTAGGGAGAAAACTGTTTTTT
CASSLGRKLFF
>TRBJ2-2|TRBD2|NA|TRBV20-1
TGCAGTGCTAGTCGGCGGGAGGGCGGGAAAAACACCGGGGAGCTGTTTTTT
CSASRREGGKNTGELFF
>TRBJ2-7|TRBD2|NA|TRBV7-8
TGTGCCAGCCAAGGGAGGGAATACGAGCAGTACTTC
CASQGREYEQYF
>TRBJ1-5|TRBD1|few|TRBV6-1
TGTGCCAGCAGAGGGACAGGGGCAATTCAGCCCCAGCATTTT
CASRGTGAIQPQHF
>TRBJ1-1|NA|NA|TRBV7-6
TGTGCCAGCAGACCCGACCCCGGGGGCACTGAAGCTTTCTTT
CASRPDPGGTEAFF
>TRBJ2-7|TRBD2|once|TRBV6-1
TGTGCCAGCAGTACGGCTAGCGGGAGGAACTACGAGCAGTACTTC
CASSTASGRNYEQYF
>TRBJ1-1|NA|few|TRBV30
TGTGCCTTCAGACAGCTTGAAGCTTTCTTT
CAFRQLEAFF
>TRBJ2-5|TRBD1|NA|TRBV19
TGTGCCAGTAGTCCGGGAACCGGGACAGCGGAGACCCAGTACTTC
CASSPGTGTAETQYF